This TCR beta chain was captured in a study of OX40 agonist ivuxolimab in advanced cancers. About the full investigation: Ivuxolimab, which targeted the costimulatory receptor OX40 (CD134), was an agonistic, fully human IgG2 monoclonal antibody. Peripheral TCRbeta sequencing aimed to test whether ivuxolimab altered TCR sequence diversity and caused clonal T-cell expansion. Partial responses were achieved by three dose-escalation patients, of whom one had hepatocellular carcinoma and two had cutaneous melanoma. A male proportion of almost 85% and a mean age of about 60 years, ranging from about 23 to 90, were recorded for the dose-escalation cohort. Of the approximately 54 patients in dose escalation, about 19 had hepatocellular carcinoma, approximately 15 had melanoma, 9 had renal cell carcinoma and 9 had head and neck cancer. Patients were allowed to have had prior anti-PD-1, anti-PD-L1 or anti-CTLA-4 therapy, and approximately 37% of the dose-escalation patients had been treated with checkpoint inhibitors. The monotherapy dose-escalation portion (N ≈ 56 patients) of the phase I ivuxolimab trial is reported in the paper. Intravenous ivuxolimab was administered to patients every 2 weeks at six dose levels: 0.01, 0.1, 0.3, 1.5, 3 and 10 mg/kg. Findings and caveats that apply to the study as a whole: Which antigens the clonally expanded peripheral T cells were specific for was not determined. At doses of 0.1 to 3.0 mg/kg, clonal expansion of both CD4+ and CD8+ T cells in blood was seen between baseline and week 6. Low levels of normalized T-cell clonal expansion were also seen in some nonresponding patients. After ivuxolimab, more expanded clones were found on average in CD8+ T cells than in CD4+ T cells. In partial responders in the 0.1-3.0 mg/kg groups, normalized peripheral clonal expansion was found to be among the lowest, especially among CD8+ T cells.

With respect to this clone: The target of this receptor is not known. No much larger clone is present one base from it, and per-base qualities are unavailable.

For sequencing of the TCRbeta CDR3 region, genomic DNA was extracted from the sorted cells. TCRbeta CDR3 regions were sequenced using the immunoSEQ Assay. The table was pulled from immuneACCESS by TCRdb, which kept in-frame rearrangements only. Such tables lose some clones; where checked, under half of the loss comes from unresolved V genes, and the rest has no known cause. Recorded for this sample are fewer than 11,000 clones; 70% to 80% of them occurred a single time. The top ten clonotypes cover 20% to 25% of the sample. Patients with a history of autoimmune disease or receiving systemic immunosuppression were excluded from the trial. Peripheral blood for TCR sequencing was drawn from every dose cohort at baseline, at cycle 4 day 1 and at cycle 7 day 1. Samples came from an open-label, multicenter, first-in-human phase I dose-escalation trial of ivuxolimab. Adults with locally advanced or metastatic melanoma, renal cell carcinoma, hepatocellular carcinoma or head and neck squamous cell carcinoma were enrolled in the trial. CD4+ and CD8+ T cells were sorted separately from peripheral blood before TCR sequencing.

Trimming removed 5 bases from V and 1 base from J, leaving 14 bases between the germline ends. From a lookup of the germline V gene, CDR1 and CDR2 are MNHEY and SVGAGI. Inclusive of the bounding cysteine and phenylalanine, the CDR3 is 15 residues long. Only the CDR3 DNA stays, 45 bases, in frame from base 1. The rearranged segments are TRBV6-5 and TRBJ2-5; the D gene is possibly TRBD2, with 5 bases matching. This TCR came from an adult with an advanced solid tumor such as melanoma, head and neck, liver or kidney cancer. Here the sequenced sample was CD4+ or CD8+ T cells sorted from blood, taken in a trial of the OX40 agonist ivuxolimab. The bases read TGTGCCAGCAGTCCTCTTACCACTAGCCAAGAGACCCAGTACTTC. This is translated as CASSPLTTSQETQYF.